This is a list of T cell receptor beta chains from one sample in a study of cytomegalovirus exposure and HLA in healthy donors. Sequencing was performed with immunoSEQ multiplex PCR; in TCRdb, only in-frame clones are kept and a portion is missing. The sample holds some 150,000 clones; around 68% are singletons and the top ten take 2.1%. Sequencing was performed on PBMCs. These receptors all stem from a man aged 25-40 years in good health and CMV-seronegative. CDR3s leave out the opening cysteine and the closing phenylalanine or tryptophan.

TRBV5-4 ASGGQGINEQF
TRBV19 ASSSRDRDYEQY
TRBV7-9 ASSRGQNTEAF
TRBV19 ASSIVGGPNTEAF
TRBV27 ASKPGTNNEQY
TRBV6-6 ASSYPGQGDTEAF
TRBV4-2 ASSQGLAPPSYEQY
TRBV6-5 ASRDRDRASYEQY
TRBV6-5 ASSYSARETQY
TRBV5-1 ASSLLAGSTDTQY
TRBV1 TSSLPRGSYYGYT
TRBV5-1 ASSLVSQGAYEQY
TRBV6-5 ASSLGADGNEQF
TRBV5-1 ASSLVPGSATEAF
TRBV7-8 ASSLAKRTFVLVAQH
TRBV7-2 ASSLTVLAGQTGELF
TRBV5-4 ASSLEGQGTYEQF
TRBV14 ASSQVRNTEAF
TRBV15 ATRAGSGNTIY
TRBV28 ASSLNQPQH
TRBV5-4 ASSFGDRLNTEAF
TRBV6-1 ATLGAPVNTGELF
TRBV30 AWSRGSPSVYEQY
TRBV6-5 ASSYSDRGAGELF
TRBV7-2 ASSPRGGFSGTDTQY
TRBV7-3 ASSLGSQETQY
TRBV27 ASSLFSGGNNSPLH
TRBV4-2 ASSQEGSGGAGSYNEQF
TRBV10-2 ASRDRGSGELF
TRBV28 ASSFGGDWEDTQY
TRBV4-2 ASSQETAYSNQPQH
TRBV5-1 ASSYDSPGGNSPLH
TRBV28 ASSFLLGQGQRGYT
TRBV11-2 ASSMGQGRNIQY
TRBV7-7 ASSLSVGTGANEQF
TRBV19 ASSIDQGSGANVLT
TRBV7-3 ASSLTEGAETQY
TRBV19 ASRTPLGQGGNTEAF
TRBV29-1 SVVPENGNTIY
TRBV2 ASREGTGGTDTQY
TRBV27 ASSANRYSFLETQY
TRBV4-2 ASSQDRSGETQY
TRBV27 ASSSPSLDKGTEAF
TRBV10-3 AISEELSEQF
TRBV7-9 ASSDSRLAGEGEQF
TRBV5-1 ASSLVGLKDTQY
TRBV29-1 SVLTTRSYEQY
TRBV6-1 ASTPQGGNTEAF
TRBV28 ASSSRTTGNTIY
TRBV15 ATSRTGFYEQY
TRBV7-9 ASRPAPTGISYEQY
TRBV9 ASSAGLAGWETQY
TRBV28 ASGQGAYGYT
TRBV28 ASSLPLTGRYGYT
TRBV2 ASSAGGGYGYT
TRBV28 ASSLVLIDLSTGELF
TRBV5-1 ASSPAGTGAYEQY
TRBV7-9 ASSFGGAGETQY
TRBV29-1 SVEGGENYGYT